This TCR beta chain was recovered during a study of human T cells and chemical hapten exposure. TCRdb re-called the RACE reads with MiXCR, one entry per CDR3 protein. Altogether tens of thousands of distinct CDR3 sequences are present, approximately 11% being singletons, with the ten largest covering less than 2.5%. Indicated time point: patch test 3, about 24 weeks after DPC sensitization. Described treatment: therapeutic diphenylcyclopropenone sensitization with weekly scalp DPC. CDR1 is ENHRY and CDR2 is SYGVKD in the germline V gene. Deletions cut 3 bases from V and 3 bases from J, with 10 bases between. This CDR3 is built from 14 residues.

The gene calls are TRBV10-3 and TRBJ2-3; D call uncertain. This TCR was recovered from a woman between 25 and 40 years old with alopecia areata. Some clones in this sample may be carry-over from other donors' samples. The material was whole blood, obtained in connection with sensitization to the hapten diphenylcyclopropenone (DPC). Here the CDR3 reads CAISDESWTDTQYF. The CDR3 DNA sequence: TGTGCCATCAGTGACGAGTCTTGGACAGATACGCAGTATTTT.